This T cell receptor beta chain derives from a study of blood T cell repertoires in COVID-19. Study-wide context: Researchers got acute and convalescent COVID-19 samples from the United States, Italy and Spain.

TCRdb's copy holds only in-frame clones and misses some; the assay was immunoSEQ multiplex PCR. The table records 300,000 or so clones, 70% to 90% of them present only once. Germline CDR1 and CDR2: LNHNV and YYDKDF (reference sequence). The CDR3 is made up of 15 amino acids. V gave up 5 bases and J gave up 2 bases, with 12 bases separating them. The specimen sequenced was peripheral blood. This clonotype was sampled from a woman between 50 and 59 years old who had recovered from COVID-19. The chain has TRBV15 and TRBJ2-2; D perhaps matches TRBD1 (6 bases). The chain's CDR3 is CATSGWTDNTGELFF. The DNA for the CDR3 is TGTGCCACCAGCGGGTGGACAGACAACACCGGGGAGCTGTTTTTT.